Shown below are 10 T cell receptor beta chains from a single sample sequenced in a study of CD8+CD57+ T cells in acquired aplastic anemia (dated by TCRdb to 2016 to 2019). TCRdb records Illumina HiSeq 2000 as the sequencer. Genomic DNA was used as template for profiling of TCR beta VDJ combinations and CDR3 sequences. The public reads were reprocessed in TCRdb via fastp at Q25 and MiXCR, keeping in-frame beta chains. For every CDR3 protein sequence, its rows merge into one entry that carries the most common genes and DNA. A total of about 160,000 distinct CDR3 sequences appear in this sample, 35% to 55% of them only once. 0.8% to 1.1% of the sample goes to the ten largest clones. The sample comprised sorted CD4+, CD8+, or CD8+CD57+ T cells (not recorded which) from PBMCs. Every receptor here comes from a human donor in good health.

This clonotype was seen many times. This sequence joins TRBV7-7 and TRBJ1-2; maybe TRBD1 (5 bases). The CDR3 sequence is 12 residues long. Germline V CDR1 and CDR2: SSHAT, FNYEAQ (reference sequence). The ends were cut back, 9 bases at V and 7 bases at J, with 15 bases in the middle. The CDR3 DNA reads TGTGCCAGGAAAAGAGGGGCGGTTGGCTACACCTTC. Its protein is CARKRGAVGYTF. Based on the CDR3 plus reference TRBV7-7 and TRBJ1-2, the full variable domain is GAGVSQSPRYKVTKRGQDVTLRCDPISSHATLYWYQQALGQGPEFLTYFNYEAQPDKSGLPSDRFSAERPEGSISTLTIQRTEQRDSAMYRCARKRGAVGYTFGSGTRLTVV.

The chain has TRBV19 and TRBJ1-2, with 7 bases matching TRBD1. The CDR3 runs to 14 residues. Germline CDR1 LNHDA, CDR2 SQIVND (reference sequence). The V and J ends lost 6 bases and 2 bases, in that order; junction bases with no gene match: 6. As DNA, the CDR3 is TGTGCCAGTAGCCCGGACAGGTCAAACTATGGCTACACCTTC. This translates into CASSPDRSNYGYTF.

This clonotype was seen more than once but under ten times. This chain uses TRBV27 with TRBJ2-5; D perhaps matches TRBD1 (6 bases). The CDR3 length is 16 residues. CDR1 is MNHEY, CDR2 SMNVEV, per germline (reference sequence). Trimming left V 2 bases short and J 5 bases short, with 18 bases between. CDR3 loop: CASSLRMPGGGETQYF. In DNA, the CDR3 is TGTGCCAGCAGTTTACGGATGCCTGGGGGCGGGGAGACCCAGTACTTC.

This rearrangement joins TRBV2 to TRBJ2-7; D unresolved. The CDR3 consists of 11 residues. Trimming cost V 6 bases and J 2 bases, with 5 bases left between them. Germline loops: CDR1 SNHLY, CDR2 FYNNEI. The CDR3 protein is CASRVTYEQYF. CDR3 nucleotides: TGTGCCAGCAGGGTCACCTACGAGCAGTACTTC.

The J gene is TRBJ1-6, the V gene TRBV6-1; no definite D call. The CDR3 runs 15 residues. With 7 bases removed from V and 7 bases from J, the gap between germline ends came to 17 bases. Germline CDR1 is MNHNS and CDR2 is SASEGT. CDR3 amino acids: CASNPLNSGNSPLHF. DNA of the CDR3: TGTGCCAGCAACCCGCTAAATTCTGGGAATTCACCCCTCCACTTT.

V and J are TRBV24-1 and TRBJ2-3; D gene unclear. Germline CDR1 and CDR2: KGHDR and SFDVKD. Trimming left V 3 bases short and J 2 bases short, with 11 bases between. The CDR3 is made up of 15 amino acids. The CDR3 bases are TGTGCCACCAGTGATGTCAGAGCAAACACAGATACGCAGTATTTT. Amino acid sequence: CATSDVRANTDTQYF.

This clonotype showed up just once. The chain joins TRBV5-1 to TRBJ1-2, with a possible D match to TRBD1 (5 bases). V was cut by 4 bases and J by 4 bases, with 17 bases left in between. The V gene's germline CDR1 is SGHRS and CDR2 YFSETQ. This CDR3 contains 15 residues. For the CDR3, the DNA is TGCGCCAGCAGCGCCGGGTCCAACGGGGGCTATGGCTACACCTTC. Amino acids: CASSAGSNGGYGYTF.

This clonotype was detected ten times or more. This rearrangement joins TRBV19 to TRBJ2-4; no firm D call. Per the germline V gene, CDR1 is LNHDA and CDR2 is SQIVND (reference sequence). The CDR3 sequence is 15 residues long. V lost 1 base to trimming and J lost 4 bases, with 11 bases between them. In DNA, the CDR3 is TGTGCCAGTAGTATAGGGGCGGCGGATAAAAACATTCAGTACTTC. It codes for CASSIGAADKNIQYF.

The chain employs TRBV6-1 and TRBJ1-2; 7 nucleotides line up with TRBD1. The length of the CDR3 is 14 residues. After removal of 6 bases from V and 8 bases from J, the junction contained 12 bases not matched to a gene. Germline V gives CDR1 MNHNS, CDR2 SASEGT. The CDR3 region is CASRRGQMDSGYTF. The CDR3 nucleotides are TGTGCCAGCAGAAGGGGACAGATGGATTCCGGCTACACCTTC.

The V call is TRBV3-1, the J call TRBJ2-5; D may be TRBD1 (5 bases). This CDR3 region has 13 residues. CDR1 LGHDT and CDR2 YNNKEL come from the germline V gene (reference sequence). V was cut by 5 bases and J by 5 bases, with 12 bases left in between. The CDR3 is CASSGAGWETQYF. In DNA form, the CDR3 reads TGTGCCAGCAGCGGAGCAGGGTGGGAGACCCAGTACTTC.